This entry concerns a single TCR beta chain. What it binds is unknown. This record belongs to a study of T cell responses to AZD1222 COVID-19 vaccine. Points from the study as a whole: Only after the peak T cell response were repertoires sampled. White British ancestry dominated among donors, who included more females, and clonal diversity was possibly underestimated.

Clones were read by immunoSEQ multiplex PCR, and TCRdb kept only the in-frame ones, dropping some. The sample holds approximately 89,000 clones, 86% seen once. Sequenced material: peripheral blood, taken 28 days after the second AZD1222 dose. This sequence originates from an adult who received the AZD1222 COVID-19 vaccine.

The CDR3 spells CASSTTGILSNQPQHF. For the CDR3, the DNA is TGTGCCAGTAGTACTACAGGTATTCTCAGCAATCAGCCCCAGCATTTT. This sequence joins TRBV19 and TRBJ1-5, with a tentative D call TRBD1 (5 bases). Trimming cost V 4 bases and J 1 base, with 14 bases left between them. The CDR3 has 16 amino acids. The germline V gene encodes CDR1 LNHDA and CDR2 SQIVND (reference sequence).